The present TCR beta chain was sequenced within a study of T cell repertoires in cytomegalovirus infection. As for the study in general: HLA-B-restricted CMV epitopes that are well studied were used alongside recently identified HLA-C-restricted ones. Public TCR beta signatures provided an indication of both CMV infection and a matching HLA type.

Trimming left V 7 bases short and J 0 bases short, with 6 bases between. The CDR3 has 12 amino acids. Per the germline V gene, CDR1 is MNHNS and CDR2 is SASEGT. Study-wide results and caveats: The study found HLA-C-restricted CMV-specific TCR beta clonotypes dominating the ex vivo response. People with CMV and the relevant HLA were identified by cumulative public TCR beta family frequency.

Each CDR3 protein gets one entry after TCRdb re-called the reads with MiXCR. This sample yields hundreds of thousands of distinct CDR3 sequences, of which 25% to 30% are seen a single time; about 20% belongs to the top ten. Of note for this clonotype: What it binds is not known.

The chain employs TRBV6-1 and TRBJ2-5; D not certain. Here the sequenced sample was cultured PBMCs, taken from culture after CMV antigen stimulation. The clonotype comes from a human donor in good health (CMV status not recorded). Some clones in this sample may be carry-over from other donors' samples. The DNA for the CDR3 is TGTGCCAGCAAGCCAGACCAAGAGACCCAGTACTTC. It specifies CASKPDQETQYF.